This entry lists 9 T cell receptor beta chains sequenced from one sample in a study of identical twins. TCRdb reprocessed the 5' RACE reads via MiXCR and lists one record per CDR3 protein. This table has 700,000 or so distinct CDR3 sequences, roughly 8% appearing once. These data also formed part of another study, on yellow fever vaccine responses in identical twins.

Sequenced: PBMCs. Receptors originate from a woman under 30 in good health.

The table lists this clonotype with a few counts. The chain joins TRBV7-9 to TRBJ1-1, with D possibly TRBD1 on 6 matching bases. Germline V gene sequence: CDR1 SEHNR, CDR2 FQNEAQ (reference sequence). Trimming stripped 4 bases from V and 1 base from J, with 13 bases between. The CDR3 is made up of 15 amino acids. CDR3 in amino acids: CASSSRGGENTEAFF. CDR3 in DNA: TGTGCCAGCAGCTCACGGGGGGGCGAGAACACTGAAGCTTTCTTT.

This clonotype came up a few times. CDR3 DNA sequence: TGTGCCATCAGTGAGCGGGCAGAAAGGAAGACTGAAGCTTTCTTT. Translated: CAISERAERKTEAFF. The chain links TRBV10-3 to TRBJ1-1; D gene uncertain. The germline V and J ends were trimmed by 2 bases and 5 bases, with 15 bases remaining between them. This CDR3 comprises 15 residues. Germline V gives CDR1 ENHRY, CDR2 SYGVKD.

The V call is TRBV29-1, the J call TRBJ2-7, with 10 bases lining up with TRBD1. Looked up from germline, CDR1 is SQVTM and CDR2 is ANQGSEA. The CDR3 loop spans 16 amino acids. The J segment lost 3 bases and the V segment lost 0 bases, leaving 8 bases of the junction unmatched. The CDR3, as DNA: TGCAGCGTTGAAGACCGGGACAGGGGACAGAACTACGAGCAGTACTTC. Its protein product is CSVEDRDRGQNYEQYF.

Many counts were recorded for this clonotype. The chain has TRBV12-5 and TRBJ2-2; D may correspond to TRBD1 or TRBD2 (5 bases each). CDR3 length: 13 residues. V was shortened by 2 bases and J by 8 bases, with 9 bases between the two germline ends. Germline V gives CDR1 LGHNT, CDR2 FRNRAP. DNA of the CDR3: TGTGCTAGTGGTTTGACGGGGCGAGGGGAGCTGTTTTTT. Its translation is CASGLTGRGELFF.

This clonotype occurred many times. The rearrangement joins TRBV12-3 or TRBV12-4 to TRBJ1-1; no definite D call. The CDR3 has 13 residues. With 5 bases removed from V and 4 bases from J, the gap between germline ends came to 11 bases. The CDR3 DNA reads as TGTGCCAGCAGTCCACGGGGTGGCACTGAAGCTTTCTTT. This encodes CASSPRGGTEAFF.

This clonotype has more than one count but fewer than ten. The rearrangement uses TRBV29-1 and TRBJ2-7; 12 bases line up with TRBD2. Germline assignment: CDR1 SQVTM and CDR2 ANQGSEA. The junction had 9 bases not matched to a gene; V was cut back by 6 bases and J by 6 bases. The CDR3 totals 14 residues. CDR3 sequence reads: CSVSTSGSSAEQYF. The CDR3 bases are TGCAGCGTGTCGACTAGCGGGAGTAGCGCCGAGCAGTACTTC.

J is TRBJ2-1 and V is TRBV14; TRBD2 aligns across 10 bases. The V gene's germline CDR1 is SGHDN and CDR2 FVKESK. Trimming cost V 4 bases and J 2 bases; bases outside gene matches: 8. The CDR3 length is 17 residues. The CDR3 DNA is TGTGCCAGCAGCCCAAGAGGGCTAGCGGGGGCCTACAATGAGCAGTTCTTC. Protein product: CASSPRGLAGAYNEQFF. Variable domain in full (rest from reference TRBV14 and TRBJ2-1): EAGVTQFPSHSVIEKGQTVTLRCDPISGHDNLYWYRRVMGKEIKFLLHFVKESKQDESGMPNNRFLAERTGGTYSTLKVQPAELEDSGVYFCASSPRGLAGAYNEQFFGPGTRLTVL.

The chain uses TRBV20-1 and TRBJ2-3; TRBD2 might be the D (5 bases). CDR1 DFQATT and CDR2 SNEGSKA come from the germline V gene (reference sequence). This CDR3 has 12 amino acids. V was pared by 6 bases and J by 0 bases, with 7 bases between. The CDR3 sequence: CSAGVSTDTQYF. The CDR3 DNA sequence: TGCAGTGCCGGGGTTAGCACAGATACGCAGTATTTT.

This clonotype was picked up many times. The CDR3 region is CASRLAGERNEQFF. CDR3 DNA sequence: TGCGCCAGCAGACTAGCGGGAGAGCGAAATGAGCAGTTCTTC. The chain couples TRBV10-2 to TRBJ2-1; 11 bases are shared with TRBD2. V trimming: 6 bases; J trimming: 7 bases; junction bases outside the gene matches: 5. Germline CDR1 is WSHSY and CDR2 is SAAADI. The CDR3 is 14 residues long.